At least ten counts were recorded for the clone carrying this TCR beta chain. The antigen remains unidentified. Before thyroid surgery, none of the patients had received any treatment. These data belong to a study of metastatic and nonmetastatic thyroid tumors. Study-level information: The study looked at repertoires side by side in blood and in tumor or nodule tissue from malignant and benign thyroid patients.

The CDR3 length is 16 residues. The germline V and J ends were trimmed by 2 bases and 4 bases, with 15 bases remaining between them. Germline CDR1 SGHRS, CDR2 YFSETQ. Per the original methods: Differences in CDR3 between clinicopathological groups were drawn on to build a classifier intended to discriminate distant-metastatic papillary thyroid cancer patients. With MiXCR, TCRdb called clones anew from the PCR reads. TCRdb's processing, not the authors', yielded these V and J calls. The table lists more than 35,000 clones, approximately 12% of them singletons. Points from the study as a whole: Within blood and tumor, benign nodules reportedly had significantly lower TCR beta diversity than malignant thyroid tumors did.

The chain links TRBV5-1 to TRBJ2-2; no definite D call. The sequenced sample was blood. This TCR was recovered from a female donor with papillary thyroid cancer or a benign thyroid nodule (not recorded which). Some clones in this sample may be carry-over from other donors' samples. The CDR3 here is CASSFGLLAGTGELFF. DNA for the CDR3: TGCGCCAGCAGCTTCGGGCTCCTGGCCGGCACCGGGGAGCTGTTTTTT.